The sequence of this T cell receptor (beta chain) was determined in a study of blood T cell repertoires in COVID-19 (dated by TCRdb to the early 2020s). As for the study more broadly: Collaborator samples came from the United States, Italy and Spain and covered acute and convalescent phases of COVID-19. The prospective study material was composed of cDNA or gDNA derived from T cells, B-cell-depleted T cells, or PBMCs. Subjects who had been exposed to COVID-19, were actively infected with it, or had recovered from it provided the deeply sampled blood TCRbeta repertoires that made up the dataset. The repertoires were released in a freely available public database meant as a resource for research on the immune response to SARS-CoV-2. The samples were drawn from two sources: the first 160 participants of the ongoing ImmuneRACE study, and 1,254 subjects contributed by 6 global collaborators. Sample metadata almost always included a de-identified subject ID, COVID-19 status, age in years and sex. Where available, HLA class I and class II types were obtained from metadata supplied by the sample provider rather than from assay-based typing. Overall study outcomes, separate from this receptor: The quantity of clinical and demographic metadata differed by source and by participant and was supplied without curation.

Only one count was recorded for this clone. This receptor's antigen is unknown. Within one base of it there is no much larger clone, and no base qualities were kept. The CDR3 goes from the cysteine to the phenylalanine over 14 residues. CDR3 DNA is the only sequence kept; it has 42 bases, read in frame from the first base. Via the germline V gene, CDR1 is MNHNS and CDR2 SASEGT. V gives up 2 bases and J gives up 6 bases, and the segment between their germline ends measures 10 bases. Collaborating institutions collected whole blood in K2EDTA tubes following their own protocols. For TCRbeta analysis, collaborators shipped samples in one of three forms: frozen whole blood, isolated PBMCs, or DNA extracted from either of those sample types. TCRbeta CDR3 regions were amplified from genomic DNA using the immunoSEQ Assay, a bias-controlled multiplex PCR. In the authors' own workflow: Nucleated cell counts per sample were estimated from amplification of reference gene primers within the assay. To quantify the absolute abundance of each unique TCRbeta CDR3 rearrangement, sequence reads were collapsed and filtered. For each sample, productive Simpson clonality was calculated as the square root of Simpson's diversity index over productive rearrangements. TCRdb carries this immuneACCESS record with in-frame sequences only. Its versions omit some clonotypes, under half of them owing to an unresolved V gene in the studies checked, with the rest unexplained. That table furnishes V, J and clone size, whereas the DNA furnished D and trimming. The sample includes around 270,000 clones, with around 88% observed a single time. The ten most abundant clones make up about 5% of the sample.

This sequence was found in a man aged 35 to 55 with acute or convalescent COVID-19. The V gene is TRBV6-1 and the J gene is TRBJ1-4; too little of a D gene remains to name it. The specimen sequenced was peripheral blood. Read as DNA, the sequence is TGTGCCAGCAGTGAATACAGCTCAGATGAAAAACTGTTTTTT. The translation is CASSEYSSDEKLFF.